Listed here are 21 T cell receptor beta chains from one sample, sequenced in a study of T cell changes during pregnancy in multiple sclerosis. Libraries were prepared by immunoSEQ multiplex PCR; TCRdb keeps only in-frame clonotypes and omits some of them. The table records 25,000 to 35,000 clones, 85% to 90% of them present only once. The material was CD4+ T cells from peripheral blood mononuclear cells, obtained in the third trimester of pregnancy. The receptors originated from a female donor in good health, enrolled as a control in a pregnancy study.

The chain joins TRBV5-1 to TRBJ2-1; 7 positions agree with TRBD2. Germline V gives CDR1 SGHRS, CDR2 YFSETQ. Trimming removed 0 bases from V and 8 bases from J; junction bases left unmatched: 14. This CDR3 has 17 residues. The CDR3 sequence: CASSLVRFQLAKDEQFF. The CDR3 DNA sequence: TGCGCCAGCAGCTTGGTTAGGTTCCAACTAGCGAAAGATGAGCAGTTCTTC.

V gene TRBV7-9 combines with J gene TRBJ1-6; TRBD1 might be the D (5 bases). Germline V gene lookup returns CDR1 SEHNR and CDR2 FQNEAQ (reference sequence). This CDR3 region has 14 residues. Deletions cut 1 base from V and 9 bases from J, with 10 bases between. The CDR3 nucleotides are TGTGCCAGCAGCTTAGAACAGGTTTCTTCACCCCTCCACTTT. Encoded protein: CASSLEQVSSPLHF.

V is TRBV5-1 and J is TRBJ2-2; no clear D gene. The germline V gene has CDR1 SGHRS and CDR2 YFSETQ. Trimming left V 5 bases short and J 0 bases short, with 5 bases between. The CDR3 runs to 13 residues. CDR3 region: CASRSANTGELFF. The CDR3 nucleotides are TGCGCCAGCAGATCCGCGAACACCGGGGAGCTGTTTTTT.

This chain uses TRBV7-9 with TRBJ2-1; unclear D gene. The germline gives CDR1 SEHNR, CDR2 FQNEAQ (reference sequence). This CDR3 is built from 16 residues. V lost 3 bases and J lost 0, with 12 bases in between. CDR3 bases: TGTGCCAGCAGCTTTCGTCCTACCCCCTCCTACAATGAGCAGTTCTTC. It is translated as CASSFRPTPSYNEQFF.

The chain joins TRBV6-6 to TRBJ2-5, with D possibly TRBD1 on 6 matching bases. Germline loops: CDR1 MNHNY, CDR2 SVGAGI (reference sequence). The CDR3 totals 15 residues. Trimming shortened V by 2 bases and J by 5 bases, and 15 bases separated the two germline ends. CDR3 sequence: CASSYVGGLGETQYF. CDR3 nucleotide sequence: TGTGCCAGCAGTTACGTTGGGGGCCTGGGGGAGACCCAGTACTTC.

The V and J genes are TRBV11-3 and TRBJ1-1; D call uncertain. The germline V gene has CDR1 SGHNT and CDR2 YENEEA. The CDR3 runs to 13 residues. V lost 5 bases and J 6 bases, leaving 13 bases between the germline ends. CDR3 sequence (DNA): TGTGCCAGCAGCCGCGAGTTCCGGGCTGAAGCTTTCTTT. Translated: CASSREFRAEAFF.

The chain joins TRBV7-2 to TRBJ1-3; TRBD1 aligns across 11 bases. The J segment lost 8 bases and the V segment lost 5 bases, leaving 5 bases of the junction unmatched. CDR1 is SGHTA, CDR2 FQGNSA, per germline. CDR3 length equals 14 residues. CDR3 in DNA: TGTGCCAGCAGCCCCGGACAGGGGGCAGACACCATATATTTT. Protein: CASSPGQGADTIYF. Based on the CDR3 plus reference TRBV7-2 and TRBJ1-3, the full variable domain is GAGVSQSPSNKVTEKGKDVELRCDPISGHTALYWYRQSLGQGLEFLIYFQGNSAPDKSGLPSDRFSAERTGGSVSTLTIQRTQQEDSAVYLCASSPGQGADTIYFGEGSWLTVV.

The chain joins TRBV5-8 to TRBJ2-2, with 7 bases fitting TRBD2. This CDR3 has 14 residues. The ends lost 0 bases at V and 6 bases at J; junction bases unmatched: 2. Germline CDR1 SGHTS, CDR2 YDEGEE. In DNA form, the CDR3 reads TGTGCCAGCAGCTTGGGACTAGCTGCCGGGGAGCTGTTTTTT. Amino acids: CASSLGLAAGELFF.

This clone was observed a single time. The rearrangement joins TRBV25-1 to TRBJ2-1, with a weak D call TRBD2 (6 bases). Looked up from germline, CDR1 is MGHDK and CDR2 is SYGVNS. CDR3 size: 15 residues. V shed 3 bases and J shed 5 bases, with 14 bases lying between them. The DNA of the CDR3 is TGTGCCAGCAGTGATCTCCAGCGGGCCCACAATGAGCAGTTCTTC. Protein product: CASSDLQRAHNEQFF.

The CDR3 region is CASSERLSSSYNEQFF. CDR3 DNA: TGTGCCAGCAGTGAACGACTCTCCAGCTCCTACAATGAGCAGTTCTTC. The chain couples TRBV6-4 to TRBJ2-1; D call uncertain. The CDR3 runs 16 residues. The germline CDR1 and CDR2 sequences are MRHNA and SNTAGT. The V end was cut by 3 bases, the J end by 0 bases, with 12 bases between.

The chain is built from TRBV19 and TRBJ1-2; the match to TRBD1 covers 8 bases. With 6 bases clipped from V and 6 bases from J, the junction kept 15 bases outside the gene matches. The germline V gene encodes CDR1 LNHDA and CDR2 SQIVND (reference sequence). The length of the CDR3 is 16 residues. The CDR3 coding sequence is TGTGCCAGTAGCAATCAAGGACAGGGTGGTTTTAATGGCTACACCTTC. Its translation: CASSNQGQGGFNGYTF. Drawing the rest from reference TRBV19 and TRBJ1-2, the complete variable domain is DGGITQSPKYLFRKEGQNVTLSCEQNLNHDAMYWYRQDPGQGLRLIYYSQIVNDFQKGDIAEGYSVSREKKESFPLTVTSAQKNPTAFYLCASSNQGQGGFNGYTFGSGTRLTVV.

The rearrangement links TRBV14 to TRBJ2-3, with 11 bases fitting TRBD2. With 2 bases clipped from V and 2 bases from J, the junction kept 9 bases outside the gene matches. Per germline, CDR1 SGHDN and CDR2 FVKESK. The CDR3 has 18 residues. CDR3 sequence: CASSQRWASGGTTDTQYF. In nucleotides, the CDR3 is TGTGCCAGCAGCCAAAGGTGGGCTAGCGGGGGGACCACAGATACGCAGTATTTT.

V usage is TRBV6-6 and J usage is TRBJ1-5; 10 nucleotides align to TRBD1. V dropped 5 bases and J dropped 3; count of bases not matched to a gene: 7. Per the germline V gene, CDR1 is MNHNY and CDR2 is SVGAGI (reference sequence). CDR3 length equals 16 residues. The CDR3 here is CASSARQGALNQPQHF. As DNA, the CDR3 is TGTGCCAGCAGTGCCCGACAGGGGGCTCTCAATCAGCCCCAGCATTTT.

The rearrangement links TRBV2 to TRBJ2-1; D uncertain. The germline V gene has CDR1 SNHLY and CDR2 FYNNEI. The CDR3 covers 13 residues. Trimming took 6 bases from V and 1 from J, leaving 7 bases between them. The CDR3 is CASSSESYNEQFF. For the CDR3, the DNA is TGTGCCAGCAGCTCCGAGTCCTACAATGAGCAGTTCTTC.

V usage is TRBV6-4 and J usage is TRBJ2-7; 9 bases match TRBD1. CDR1 is MRHNA and CDR2 is SNTAGT in the germline V gene. CDR3 length equals 16 residues. After removal of 0 bases from V and 5 bases from J, the junction contained 8 bases not matched to a gene. The chain's CDR3 is CASSDSFGTGTDEQYF. CDR3 sequence (DNA): TGTGCCAGCAGTGACTCGTTCGGGACAGGGACCGACGAGCAGTACTTC.

This clone was picked up one time. The chain couples TRBV7-6 to TRBJ2-5; TRBD1 is a possible D gene (5 bases). The germline gives CDR1 SGHVS, CDR2 FNYEAQ. Trimming left V 1 base short and J 3 bases short, with 9 bases between. This CDR3 spans 14 amino acids. CDR3 protein: CASSLVTGKETQYF. The CDR3 DNA sequence: TGTGCCAGCAGCTTAGTTACAGGAAAAGAGACCCAGTACTTC.

The genes are TRBV2 and TRBJ1-1, with TRBD1 matching 7 bases. The length of the CDR3 is 15 residues. V was pared by 6 bases and J by 4 bases, with 11 bases of the junction left unmatched. Germline V gene lookup returns CDR1 SNHLY and CDR2 FYNNEI. The CDR3 DNA is TGTGCCAGCAGGGAACCCGGGCAGGGGGGCACTGAAGCTTTCTTT. Its translation is CASREPGQGGTEAFF.

The genes are TRBV4-3 and TRBJ2-5; 8 bases are a match to TRBD2. The CDR3 extends over 15 amino acids. V lost 1 base, J lost 2 bases, and 3 bases stayed unmatched. Germline V CDR1 and CDR2: LGHNA, YSLEER. The CDR3 bases are TGCGCCAGCAGCCAAGCTAGCGGGTCTCAAGAGACCCAGTACTTC. This sequence encodes CASSQASGSQETQYF.

The chain uses TRBV5-1 and TRBJ2-3; the match to TRBD2 covers 13 bases. CDR1 and CDR2 (germline): SGHRS, YFSETQ. J was trimmed by 3 bases and V by 4 bases; bases with no gene match: 5. The CDR3 totals 16 residues. CDR3 loop: CASSSGTSGVTDTQYF. CDR3 bases: TGCGCCAGCAGCAGCGGGACTAGCGGGGTGACAGATACGCAGTATTTT. Together with reference TRBV5-1 and TRBJ2-3, the CDR3 gives the full variable domain: KAGVTQTPRYLIKTRGQQVTLSCSPISGHRSVSWYQQTPGQGLQFLFEYFSETQRNKGNFPGRFSGRQFSNSRSEMNVSTLELGDSALYLCASSSGTSGVTDTQYFGPGTRLTVL.

V gene TRBV7-6 combines with J gene TRBJ1-3; 9 bases agree with TRBD1. The CDR3 spans 16 residues. Per the germline V gene, CDR1 is SGHVS and CDR2 is FNYEAQ. After removal of 5 bases from V and 4 bases from J, the junction contained 9 bases not matched to a gene. CDR3 in amino acids: CASSLIGTGPGNTIYF. The CDR3 DNA is TGTGCCAGCAGCCTGATCGGGACAGGGCCAGGAAACACCATATATTTT.

The chain uses TRBV6-6 and TRBJ1-5; TRBD1 might be the D (6 bases). CDR1 MNHNY and CDR2 SVGAGI come from the germline V gene (reference sequence). V was shortened by 2 bases and J by 6 bases, with 14 bases between the two germline ends. CDR3 length: 15 residues. This CDR3 is CASSYQGLPGQPQHF. The CDR3 DNA is TGTGCCAGCAGTTACCAGGGGCTACCCGGTCAGCCCCAGCATTTT.